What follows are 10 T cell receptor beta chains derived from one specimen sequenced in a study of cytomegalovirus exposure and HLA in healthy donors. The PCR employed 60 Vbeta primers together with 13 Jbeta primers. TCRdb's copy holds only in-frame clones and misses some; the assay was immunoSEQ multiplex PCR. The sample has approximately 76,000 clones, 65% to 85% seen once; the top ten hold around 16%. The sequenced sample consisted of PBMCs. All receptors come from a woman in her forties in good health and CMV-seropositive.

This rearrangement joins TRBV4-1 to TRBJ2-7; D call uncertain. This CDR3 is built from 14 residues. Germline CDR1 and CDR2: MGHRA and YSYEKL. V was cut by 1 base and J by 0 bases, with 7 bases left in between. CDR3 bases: TGCGCCAGCAGCCAAGGCCGGAGCTCCTACGAGCAGTACTTC. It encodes CASSQGRSSYEQYF.

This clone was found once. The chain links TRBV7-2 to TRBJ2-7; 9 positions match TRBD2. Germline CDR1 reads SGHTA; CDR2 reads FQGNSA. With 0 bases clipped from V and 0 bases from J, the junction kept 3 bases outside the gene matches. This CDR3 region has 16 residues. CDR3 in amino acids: CASSLASSGASYEQYF. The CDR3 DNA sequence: TGTGCCAGCAGCTTAGCTTCTAGCGGGGCCTCCTACGAGCAGTACTTC.

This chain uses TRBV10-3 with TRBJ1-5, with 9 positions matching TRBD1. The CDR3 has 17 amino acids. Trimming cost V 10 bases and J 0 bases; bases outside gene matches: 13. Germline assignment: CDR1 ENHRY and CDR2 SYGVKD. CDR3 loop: CANITGGETYSNQPQHF. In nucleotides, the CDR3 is TGTGCCAACATAACAGGGGGCGAAACTTATAGCAATCAGCCCCAGCATTTT.

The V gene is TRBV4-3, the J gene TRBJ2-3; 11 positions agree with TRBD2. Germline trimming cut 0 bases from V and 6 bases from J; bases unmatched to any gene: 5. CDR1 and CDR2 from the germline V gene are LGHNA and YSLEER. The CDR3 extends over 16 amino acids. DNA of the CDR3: TGCGCCAGCAGCCAAGACCTAGCGGGGGGAGCGGATACGCAGTATTTT. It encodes CASSQDLAGGADTQYF.

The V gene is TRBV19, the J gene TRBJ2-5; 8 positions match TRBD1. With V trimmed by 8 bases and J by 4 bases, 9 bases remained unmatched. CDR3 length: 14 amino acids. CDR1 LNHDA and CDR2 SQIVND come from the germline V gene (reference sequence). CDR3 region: CASRNRGVGETQYF. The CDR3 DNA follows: TGTGCCAGTCGCAACAGGGGGGTTGGAGAGACCCAGTACTTC. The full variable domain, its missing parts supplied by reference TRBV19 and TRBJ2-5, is DGGITQSPKYLFRKEGQNVTLSCEQNLNHDAMYWYRQDPGQGLRLIYYSQIVNDFQKGDIAEGYSVSREKKESFPLTVTSAQKNPTAFYLCASRNRGVGETQYFGPGTRLLVL.

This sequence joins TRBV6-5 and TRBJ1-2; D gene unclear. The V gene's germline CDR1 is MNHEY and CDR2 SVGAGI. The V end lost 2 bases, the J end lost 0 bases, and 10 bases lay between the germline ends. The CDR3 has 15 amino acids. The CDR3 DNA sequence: TGTGCCAGCAGTTACGACGGAGGTACTAACTATGGCTACACCTTC. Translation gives CASSYDGGTNYGYTF.

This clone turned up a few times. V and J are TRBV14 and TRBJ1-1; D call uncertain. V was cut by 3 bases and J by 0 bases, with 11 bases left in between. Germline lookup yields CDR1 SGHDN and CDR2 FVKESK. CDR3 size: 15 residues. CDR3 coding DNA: TGTGCCAGCAGCCAGAATCCAGTATTGAACACTGAAGCTTTCTTT. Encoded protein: CASSQNPVLNTEAFF.

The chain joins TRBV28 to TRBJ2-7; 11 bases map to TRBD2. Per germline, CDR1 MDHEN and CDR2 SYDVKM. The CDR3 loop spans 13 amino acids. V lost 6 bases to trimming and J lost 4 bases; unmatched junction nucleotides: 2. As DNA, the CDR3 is TGTGCCAGCAGGACTAGCGGGACGTACGAGCAGTACTTC. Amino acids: CASRTSGTYEQYF.

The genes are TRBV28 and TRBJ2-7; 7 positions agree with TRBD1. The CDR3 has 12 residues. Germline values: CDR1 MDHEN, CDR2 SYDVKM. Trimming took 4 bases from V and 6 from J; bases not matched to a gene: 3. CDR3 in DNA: TGTGCCAGCAGTTGGGCAGGGGGCGAGCAGTACTTC. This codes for CASSWAGGEQYF. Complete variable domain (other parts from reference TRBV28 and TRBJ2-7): DVKVTQSSRYLVKRTGEKVFLECVQDMDHENMFWYRQDPGLGLRLIYFSYDVKMKEKGDIPEGYSVSREKKERFSLILESASTNQTSMYLCASSWAGGEQYFGPGTRLTVT.

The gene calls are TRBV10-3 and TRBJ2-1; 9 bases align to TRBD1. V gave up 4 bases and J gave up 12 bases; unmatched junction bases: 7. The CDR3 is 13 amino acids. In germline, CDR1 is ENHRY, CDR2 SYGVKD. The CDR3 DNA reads TGTGCCATCAGTGCCGGGACAGGGACGCGGCAGTTCTTC. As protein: CAISAGTGTRQFF.